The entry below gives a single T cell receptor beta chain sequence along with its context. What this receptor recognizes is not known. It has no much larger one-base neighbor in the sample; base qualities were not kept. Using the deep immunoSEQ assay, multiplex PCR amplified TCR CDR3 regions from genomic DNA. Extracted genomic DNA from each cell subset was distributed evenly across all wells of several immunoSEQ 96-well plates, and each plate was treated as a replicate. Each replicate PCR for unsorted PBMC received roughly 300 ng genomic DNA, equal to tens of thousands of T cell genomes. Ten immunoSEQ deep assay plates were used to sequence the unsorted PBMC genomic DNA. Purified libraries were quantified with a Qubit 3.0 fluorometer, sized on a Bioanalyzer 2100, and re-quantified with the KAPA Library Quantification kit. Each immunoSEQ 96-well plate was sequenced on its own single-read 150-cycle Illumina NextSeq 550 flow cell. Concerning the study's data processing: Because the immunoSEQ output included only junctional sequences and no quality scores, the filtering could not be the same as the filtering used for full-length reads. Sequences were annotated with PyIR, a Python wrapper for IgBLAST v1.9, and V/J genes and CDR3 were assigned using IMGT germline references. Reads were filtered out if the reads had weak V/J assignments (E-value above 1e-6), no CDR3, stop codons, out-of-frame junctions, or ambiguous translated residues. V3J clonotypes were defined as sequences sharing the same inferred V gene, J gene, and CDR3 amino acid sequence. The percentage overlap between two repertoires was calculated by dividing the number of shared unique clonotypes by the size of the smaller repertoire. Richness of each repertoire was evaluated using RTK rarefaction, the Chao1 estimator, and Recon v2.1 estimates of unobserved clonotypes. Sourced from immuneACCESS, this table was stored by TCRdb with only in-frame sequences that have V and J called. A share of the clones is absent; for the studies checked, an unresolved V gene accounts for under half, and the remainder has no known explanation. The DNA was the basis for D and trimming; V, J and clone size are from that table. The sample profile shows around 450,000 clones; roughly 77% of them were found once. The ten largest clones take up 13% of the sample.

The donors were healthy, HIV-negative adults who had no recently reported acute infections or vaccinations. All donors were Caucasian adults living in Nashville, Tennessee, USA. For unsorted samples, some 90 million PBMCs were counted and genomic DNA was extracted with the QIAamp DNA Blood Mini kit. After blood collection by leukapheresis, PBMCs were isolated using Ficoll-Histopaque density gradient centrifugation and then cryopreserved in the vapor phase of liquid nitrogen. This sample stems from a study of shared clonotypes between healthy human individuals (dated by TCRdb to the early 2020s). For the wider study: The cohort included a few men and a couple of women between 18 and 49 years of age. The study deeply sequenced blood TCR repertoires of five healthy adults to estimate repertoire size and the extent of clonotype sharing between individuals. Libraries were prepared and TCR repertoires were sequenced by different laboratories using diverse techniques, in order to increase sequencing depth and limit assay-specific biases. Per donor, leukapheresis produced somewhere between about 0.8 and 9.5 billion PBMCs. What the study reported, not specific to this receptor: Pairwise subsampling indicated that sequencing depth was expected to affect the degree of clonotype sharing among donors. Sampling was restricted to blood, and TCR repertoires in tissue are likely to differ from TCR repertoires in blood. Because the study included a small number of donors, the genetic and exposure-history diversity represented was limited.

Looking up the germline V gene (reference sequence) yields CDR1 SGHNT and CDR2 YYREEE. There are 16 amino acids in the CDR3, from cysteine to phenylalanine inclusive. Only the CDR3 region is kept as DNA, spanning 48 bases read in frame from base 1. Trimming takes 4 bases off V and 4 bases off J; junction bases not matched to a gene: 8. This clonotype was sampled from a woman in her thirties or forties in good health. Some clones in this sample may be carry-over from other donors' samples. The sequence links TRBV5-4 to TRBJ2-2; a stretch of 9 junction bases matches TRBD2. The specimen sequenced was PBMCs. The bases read TGTGCCAGCAGCCCGACCTCAGCGGGAGGCACCGGGGAGCTGTTTTTT. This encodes CASSPTSAGGTGELFF.